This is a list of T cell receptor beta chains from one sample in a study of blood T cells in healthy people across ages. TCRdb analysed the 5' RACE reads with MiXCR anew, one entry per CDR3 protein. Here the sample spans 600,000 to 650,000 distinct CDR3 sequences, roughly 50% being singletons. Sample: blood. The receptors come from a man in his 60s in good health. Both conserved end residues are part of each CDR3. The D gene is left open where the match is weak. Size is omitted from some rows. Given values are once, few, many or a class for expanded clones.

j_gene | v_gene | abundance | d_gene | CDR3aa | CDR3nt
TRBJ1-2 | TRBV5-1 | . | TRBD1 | CASSVQGLANYGYTF | TGCGCCAGCAGCGTACAGGGGTTAGCTAACTATGGCTACACCTTC
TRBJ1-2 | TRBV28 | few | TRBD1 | CASSSPETGGAHYGYTF | TGTGCCAGCAGTTCTCCCGAAACAGGGGGCGCGCACTATGGCTACACCTTC
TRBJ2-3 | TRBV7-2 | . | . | CASSPVTDTQYF | TGTGCCAGCAGCCCCGTGACAGATACGCAGTATTTT
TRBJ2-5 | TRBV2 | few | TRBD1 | CASSPISGGDEGTQYF | TGTGCCAGCAGCCCTATCTCAGGGGGCGACGAGGGGACCCAGTACTTC
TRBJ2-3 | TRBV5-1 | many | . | CASSLGSTTDTQYF | TGCGCCAGCAGCTTGGGTTCGACCACAGATACGCAGTATTTT
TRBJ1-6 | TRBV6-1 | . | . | CASSEEGFGINSPLHF | TGTGCCAGCAGTGAAGAAGGGTTCGGCATCAATTCACCCCTCCACTTT
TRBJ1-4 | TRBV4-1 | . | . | CASSETSARAREKLFF | TGCGCCAGCAGCGAGACGTCGGCAAGGGCCCGGGAAAAACTGTTTTTT
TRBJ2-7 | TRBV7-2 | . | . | CASGASWYEQYF | TGTGCCAGCGGCGCGTCTTGGTACGAGCAGTACTTC
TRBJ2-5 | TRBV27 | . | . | CASSHGGGQTQYF | TGTGCCAGCAGCCATGGAGGGGGGCAGACCCAGTACTTC
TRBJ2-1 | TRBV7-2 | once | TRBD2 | CASSLGASGLQMEQFF | TGTGCCAGCAGCTTAGGGGCTAGCGGGCTGCAAATGGAGCAGTTCTTC
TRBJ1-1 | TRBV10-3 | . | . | CAIKEGLENTEAFF | TGTGCCATCAAGGAGGGGTTAGAGAACACTGAAGCTTTCTTT
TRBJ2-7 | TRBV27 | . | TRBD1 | CASSLSTGGTYEQYF | TGTGCCAGCAGCTTATCGACAGGGGGAACCTACGAGCAGTACTTC
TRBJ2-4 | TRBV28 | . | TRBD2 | CASSLASGGKNIQYF | TGTGCCAGCAGTTTGGCTAGCGGGGGCAAAAACATTCAGTACTTC
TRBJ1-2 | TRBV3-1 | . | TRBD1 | CASSQDLGGRGYGYTF | TGTGCCAGCAGCCAAGATTTGGGGGGCAGGGGGTATGGCTACACCTTC
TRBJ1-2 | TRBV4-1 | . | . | CASSSVGGTNYGYTF | TGCGCCAGCAGCTCCGTGGGGGGAACTAACTATGGCTACACCTTC
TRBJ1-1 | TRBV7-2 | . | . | CASSSSGGLTEAFF | TGTGCCAGCAGCTCGAGTGGGGGCCTCACTGAAGCTTTCTTT
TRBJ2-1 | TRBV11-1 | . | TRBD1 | CASSLWDRAYNEQFF | TGTGCCAGCAGCTTGTGGGACAGAGCTTACAATGAGCAGTTCTTC
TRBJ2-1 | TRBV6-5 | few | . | CASSYSLYNEQFF | TGTGCCAGCAGTTACTCACTTTACAATGAGCAGTTCTTC
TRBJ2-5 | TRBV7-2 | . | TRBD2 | CASSHGTSGRETQYF | TGTGCCAGCAGCCATGGGACTAGCGGGCGAGAGACCCAGTACTTC
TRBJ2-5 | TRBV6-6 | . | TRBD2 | CASSYWGGFQETQYF | TGTGCCAGCAGTTACTGGGGGGGTTTCCAAGAGACCCAGTACTTC
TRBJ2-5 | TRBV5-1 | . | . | CASSLNPTPRETQYF | TGCGCCAGCAGCTTGAACCCGACCCCCCGGGAGACCCAGTACTTC
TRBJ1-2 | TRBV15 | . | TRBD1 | CATSRGQGASSLGYTF | TGTGCCACCAGCAGAGGACAGGGGGCGTCCTCCCTTGGCTACACCTTC
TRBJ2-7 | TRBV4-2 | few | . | CASSQEVRAHTYEQYF | TGTGCCAGCAGCCAAGAGGTAAGGGCCCATACCTACGAGCAGTACTTC
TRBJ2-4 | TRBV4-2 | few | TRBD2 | CASSQDSRTSGGLQYF | TGTGCCAGCAGCCAAGATTCCCGGACTAGCGGGGGGCTTCAGTACTTC
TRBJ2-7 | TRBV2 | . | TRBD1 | CASSPGTEGYEQYF | TGTGCCAGCAGTCCCGGGACAGAGGGCTACGAGCAGTACTTC
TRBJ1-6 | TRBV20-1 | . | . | CSARRGMDNSPLHF | TGCAGTGCTAGGCGGGGAATGGATAATTCACCCCTCCACTTT
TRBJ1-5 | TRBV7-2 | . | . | CASSLFRSGNQPRHF | TGTGCCAGCAGCTTATTTAGGTCGGGCAATCAGCCCCGGCATTTT
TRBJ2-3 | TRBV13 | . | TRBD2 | CASGGGTSTDTQYF | TGTGCCAGCGGCGGGGGTACTAGCACAGATACGCAGTATTTT
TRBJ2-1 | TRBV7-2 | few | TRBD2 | CASSSSVAGVPFNEQFF | TGTGCCAGCAGCTCCTCCGTAGCGGGGGTACCCTTCAATGAGCAGTTCTTC
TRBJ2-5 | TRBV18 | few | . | CASSSKVAAGDSETQYF | TGTGCCAGCTCATCGAAAGTGGCGGCAGGGGATTCGGAGACCCAGTACTTC
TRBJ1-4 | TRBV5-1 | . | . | CASSSQTDRNEKLFF | TGCGCCAGCAGCTCGCAGACGGACCGAAATGAAAAACTGTTTTTT
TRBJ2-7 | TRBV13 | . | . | CASSPRLGSYEQYF | TGTGCCAGCAGCCCCCGCCTCGGCTCCTACGAGCAGTACTTC
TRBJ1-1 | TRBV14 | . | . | CASSQAGTGPAFF | TGTGCCAGCAGCCAAGCGGGTACAGGGCCGGCTTTCTTT
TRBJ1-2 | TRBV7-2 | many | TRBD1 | CASSPDRGGYGYTF | TGTGCCAGCAGCCCAGACAGGGGAGGGTATGGCTACACCTTC
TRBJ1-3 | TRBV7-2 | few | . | CASSLDAGAGNTIYF | TGTGCCAGCAGCTTAGATGCGGGTGCCGGAAACACCATATATTTT
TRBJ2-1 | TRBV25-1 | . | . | CASSEGQGRYNEQFF | TGTGCCAGCAGTGAGGGGCAGGGTAGGTACAATGAGCAGTTCTTC
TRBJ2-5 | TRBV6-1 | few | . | CASTRGGEETQYF | TGTGCCAGCACCCGAGGGGGGGAAGAGACCCAGTACTTC
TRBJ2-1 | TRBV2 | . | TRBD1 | CASSRDRASYNEQFF | TGTGCCAGCAGCCGAGACAGGGCCTCCTACAATGAGCAGTTCTTC
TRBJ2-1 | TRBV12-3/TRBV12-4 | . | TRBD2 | CASHPGGAPYNEQFF | TGTGCCAGCCACCCCGGGGGGGCCCCCTACAATGAGCAGTTCTTC
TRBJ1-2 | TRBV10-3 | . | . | CAISESSGYTF | TGTGCCATCAGTGAGTCGAGTGGCTACACCTTC
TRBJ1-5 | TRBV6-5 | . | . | CASSSESFNQPQHF | TGTGCCAGCAGTTCCGAGAGCTTCAATCAGCCCCAGCATTTT
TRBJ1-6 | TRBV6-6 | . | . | CASIGGNSPLHF | TGTGCCAGCATAGGCGGTAATTCACCCCTCCACTTT
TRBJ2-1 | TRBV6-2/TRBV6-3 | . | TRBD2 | CASSKTTSGGHNEQFF | TGTGCCAGCAGTAAAACGACTAGCGGGGGACACAATGAGCAGTTCTTC
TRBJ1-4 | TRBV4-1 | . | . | CASSQDKTANEKLFF | TGCGCCAGCAGCCAAGATAAAACAGCTAATGAAAAACTGTTTTTT
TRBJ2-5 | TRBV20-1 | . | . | CSARAGRGRGVKETQYF | TGCAGTGCTAGAGCCGGTCGGGGGCGAGGGGTTAAAGAGACCCAGTACTTC
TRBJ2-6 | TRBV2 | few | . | CASRQTGSGANVLTF | TGTGCCAGCAGGCAGACAGGCTCTGGGGCCAACGTCCTGACTTTC
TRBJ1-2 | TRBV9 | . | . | CASSPRGAYGYTF | TGTGCCAGCAGCCCCCGCGGTGCCTATGGCTACACCTTC
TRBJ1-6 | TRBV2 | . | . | CASSDGRYNSPLHF | TGTGCCAGCAGTGACGGGAGGTATAATTCACCCCTCCACTTT
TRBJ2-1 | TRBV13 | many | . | CASSLEGGGAPNFGEQFF | TGTGCCAGCAGCTTAGAAGGTGGGGGGGCCCCAAATTTCGGTGAGCAGTTCTTC
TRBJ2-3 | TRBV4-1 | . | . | CASSQGVLGSSTDTQYF | TGCGCCAGCAGCCAAGGTGTTTTGGGTTCATCCACAGATACGCAGTATTTT
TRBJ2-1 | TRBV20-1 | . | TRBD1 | CSANSPGTGDNEQFF | TGCAGTGCTAATAGCCCCGGGACAGGGGACAATGAGCAGTTCTTC